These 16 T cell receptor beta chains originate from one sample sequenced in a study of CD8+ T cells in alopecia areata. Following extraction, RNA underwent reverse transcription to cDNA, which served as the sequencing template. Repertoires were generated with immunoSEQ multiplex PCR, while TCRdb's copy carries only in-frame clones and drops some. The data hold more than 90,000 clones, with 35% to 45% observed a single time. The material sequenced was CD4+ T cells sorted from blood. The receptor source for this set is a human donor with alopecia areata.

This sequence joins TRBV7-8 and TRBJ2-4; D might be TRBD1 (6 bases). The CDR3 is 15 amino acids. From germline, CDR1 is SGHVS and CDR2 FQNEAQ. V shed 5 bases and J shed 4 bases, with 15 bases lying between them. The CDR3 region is CASSQQTGPKNIQYF. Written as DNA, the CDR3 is TGTGCCAGCAGCCAACAGACAGGACCAAAAAACATTCAGTACTTC. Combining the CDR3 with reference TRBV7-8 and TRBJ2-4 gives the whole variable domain GAGVSQSPRYKVAKRGQDVALRCDPISGHVSLFWYQQALGQGPEFLTYFQNEAQLDKSGLPSDRFFAERPEGSVSTLKIQRTQQEDSAVYLCASSQQTGPKNIQYFGAGTRLSVL.

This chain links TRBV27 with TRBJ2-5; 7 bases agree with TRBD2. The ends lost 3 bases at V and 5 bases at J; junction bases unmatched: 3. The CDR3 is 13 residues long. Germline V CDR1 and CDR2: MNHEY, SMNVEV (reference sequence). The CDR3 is CASSLGDYETQYF. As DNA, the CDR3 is TGTGCCAGCAGTTTGGGGGACTACGAGACCCAGTACTTC.

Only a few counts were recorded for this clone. CDR3 residues: CASSLSPAPGTQYF. The CDR3 nucleotides read TGTGCCAGCAGTTTATCTCCAGCCCCTGGGACCCAGTACTTC. The chain recombines TRBV27 with TRBJ2-5; D call uncertain. The CDR3 has 14 amino acids. CDR1 and CDR2 (germline): MNHEY, SMNVEV (reference sequence). Trimming removed 0 bases at V and 7 bases at J, with 12 bases between.

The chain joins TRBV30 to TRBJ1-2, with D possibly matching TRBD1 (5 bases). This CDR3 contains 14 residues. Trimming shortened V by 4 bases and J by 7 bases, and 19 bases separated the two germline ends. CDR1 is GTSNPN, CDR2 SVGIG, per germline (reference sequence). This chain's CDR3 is CAWIISGGDSGYTF. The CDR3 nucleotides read TGTGCCTGGATTATTAGCGGGGGAGACAGTGGCTACACCTTC.

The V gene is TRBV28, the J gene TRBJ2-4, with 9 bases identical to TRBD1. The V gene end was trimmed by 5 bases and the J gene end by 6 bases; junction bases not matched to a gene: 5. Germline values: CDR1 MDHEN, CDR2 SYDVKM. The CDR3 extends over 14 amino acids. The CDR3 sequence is CASSGTGSANIQYF. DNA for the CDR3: TGTGCCAGCAGTGGGACAGGGTCGGCAAACATTCAGTACTTC.

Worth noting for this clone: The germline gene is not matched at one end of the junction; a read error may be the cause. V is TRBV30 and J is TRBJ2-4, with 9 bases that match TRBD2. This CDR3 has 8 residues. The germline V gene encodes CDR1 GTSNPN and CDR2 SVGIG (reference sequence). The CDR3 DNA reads TGCAAGCTGGCGGGAGGGCGGTTC. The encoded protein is CKLAGGRF.

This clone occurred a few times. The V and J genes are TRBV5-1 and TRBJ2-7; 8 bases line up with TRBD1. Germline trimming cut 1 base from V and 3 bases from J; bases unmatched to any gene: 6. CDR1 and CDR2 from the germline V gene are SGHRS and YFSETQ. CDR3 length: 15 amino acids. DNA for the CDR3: TGCGCCAGCAGCTTGAATGGACAGGGATACTACGAGCAGTACTTC. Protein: CASSLNGQGYYEQYF. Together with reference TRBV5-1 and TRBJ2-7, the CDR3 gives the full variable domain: KAGVTQTPRYLIKTRGQQVTLSCSPISGHRSVSWYQQTPGQGLQFLFEYFSETQRNKGNFPGRFSGRQFSNSRSEMNVSTLELGDSALYLCASSLNGQGYYEQYFGPGTRLTVT.

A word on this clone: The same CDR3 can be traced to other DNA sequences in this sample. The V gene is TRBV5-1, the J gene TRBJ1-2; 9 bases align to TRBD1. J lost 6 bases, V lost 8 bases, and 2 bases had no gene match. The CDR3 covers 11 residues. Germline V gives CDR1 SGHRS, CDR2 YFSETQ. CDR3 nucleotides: TGCGCCAGTGGACAGGGGAATGGCTACACCTTC. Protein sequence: CASGQGNGYTF.

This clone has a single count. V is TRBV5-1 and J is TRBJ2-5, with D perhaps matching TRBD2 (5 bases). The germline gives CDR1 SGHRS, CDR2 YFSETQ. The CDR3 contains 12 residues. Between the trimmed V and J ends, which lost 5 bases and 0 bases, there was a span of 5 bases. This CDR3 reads CASREDQETQYF. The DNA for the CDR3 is TGCGCCAGCAGGGAGGACCAAGAGACCCAGTACTTC.

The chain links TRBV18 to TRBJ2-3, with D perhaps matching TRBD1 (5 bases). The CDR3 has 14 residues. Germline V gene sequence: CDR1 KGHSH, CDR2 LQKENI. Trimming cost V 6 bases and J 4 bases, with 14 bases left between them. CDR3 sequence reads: CASSSGTGADTQYF. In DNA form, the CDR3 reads TGTGCCAGCTCCTCAGGCACAGGAGCAGATACGCAGTATTTT.

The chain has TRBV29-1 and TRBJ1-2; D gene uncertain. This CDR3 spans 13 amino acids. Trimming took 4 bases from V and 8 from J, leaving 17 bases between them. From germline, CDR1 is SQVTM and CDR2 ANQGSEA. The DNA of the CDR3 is TGCAGCGTTGCCGGGAATTTGCAAGGGGGCTACACCTTC. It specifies CSVAGNLQGGYTF.

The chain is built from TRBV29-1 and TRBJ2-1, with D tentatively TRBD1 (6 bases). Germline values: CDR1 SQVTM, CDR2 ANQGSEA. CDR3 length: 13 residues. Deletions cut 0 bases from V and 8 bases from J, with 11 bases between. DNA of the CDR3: TGCAGCGTTGAAGAGGTCAGGGGATATGAGCAGTTCTTC. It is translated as CSVEEVRGYEQFF.

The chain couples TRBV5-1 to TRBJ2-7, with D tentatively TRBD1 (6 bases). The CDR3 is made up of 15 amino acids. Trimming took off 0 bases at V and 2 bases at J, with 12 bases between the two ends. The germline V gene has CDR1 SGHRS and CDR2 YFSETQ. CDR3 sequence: CASSLARGIAYEQYF. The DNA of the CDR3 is TGCGCCAGCAGCTTGGCGAGGGGGATTGCCTACGAGCAGTACTTC.

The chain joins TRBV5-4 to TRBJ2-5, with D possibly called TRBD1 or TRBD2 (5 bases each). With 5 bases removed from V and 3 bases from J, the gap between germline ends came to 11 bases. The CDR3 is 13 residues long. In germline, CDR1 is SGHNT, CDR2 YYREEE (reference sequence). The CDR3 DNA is TGTGCCAGCAGGCCGGGGACCGAAGAGACCCAGTACTTC. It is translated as CASRPGTEETQYF.

CDR3 sequence reads: CASSSRARDTQYF. The CDR3 DNA reads as TGTGCCAGCAGTAGTAGGGCCCGGGATACGCAGTATTTT. This rearrangement joins TRBV27 to TRBJ2-3, with D uncertain. The CDR3 runs 13 residues. Between the trimmed V and J ends, which lost 5 bases and 6 bases, there was a span of 12 bases. CDR1 is MNHEY and CDR2 is SMNVEV in the germline V gene (reference sequence).

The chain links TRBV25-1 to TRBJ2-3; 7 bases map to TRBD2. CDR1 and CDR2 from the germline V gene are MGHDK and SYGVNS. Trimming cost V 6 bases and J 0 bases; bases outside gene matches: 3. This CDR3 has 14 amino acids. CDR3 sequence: CASSLAASTDTQYF. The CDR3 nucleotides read TGTGCCAGCAGCCTAGCGGCCAGCACAGATACGCAGTATTTT.